This is a list of T cell receptor beta chains from one sample in a study of post-analysis software for immune sequencing data. In TCRdb, the PCR reads were re-called with MiXCR into one record per CDR3 protein. The sample shows some 690,000 distinct CDR3 sequences, approximately 60% of them seen only once. Sequenced input: blood. The source is a girl aged 2-10 years with multiple sclerosis. CDR3s include the opening cysteine and the closing phenylalanine or tryptophan. D genes are given only for firm matches. Size is omitted from some rows. Given values are once, few, many or a class for expanded clones.

>once|TRBV5-1|TRBD1|TRBJ1-6
CPSSTTGDSPLHF
TGCCCCAGCAGTACTACAGGGGATTCACCCCTCCACTTT
>.|TRBV4-3|.|TRBJ2-1
CASSQDPQSSYNEQFF
TGCGCCAGCAGCCAAGATCCCCAGAGCTCCTACAATGAGCAGTTCTTC
>.|TRBV7-2|.|TRBJ2-7
CASSLDLAGSSYEQYF
TGTGCCAGCAGCTTAGATTTGGCGGGGTCCTCCTACGAGCAGTACTTC
>.|TRBV6-6|.|TRBJ1-1
CASSYEEGFTEAFF
TGTGCCAGCAGTTACGAAGAGGGTTTCACTGAAGCTTTCTTT
>.|TRBV20-1|.|TRBJ2-5
CSARSPPGGGGPTRQETQYF
TGCAGTGCTAGATCCCCCCCGGGTGGGGGCGGACCCACACGCCAAGAGACCCAGTACTTC
>.|TRBV10-3|.|TRBJ2-5
CAIIETQYF
TGTGCCATCATAGAGACCCAGTACTTC
>.|TRBV27|.|TRBJ2-3
CASSLSKPPADTQYF
TGTGCCAGCAGTTTATCGAAGCCTCCCGCGGATACGCAGTATTTT
>.|TRBV6-6|TRBD2|TRBJ2-3
CASSYGGGARTDTQYF
TGTGCCAGCAGTTACGGCGGGGGGGCCCGGACAGATACGCAGTATTTT
>few|TRBV3-1|TRBD2|TRBJ2-7
CASSQRGNRGSGYEQYF
TGTGCCAGCAGCCAAAGAGGGAACCGCGGGAGTGGTTACGAGCAGTACTTC
>.|TRBV11-1|TRBD1|TRBJ1-1
CASSFRDRGLNTEAFF
TGTGCCAGCAGCTTCCGGGACAGGGGCTTGAACACTGAAGCTTTCTTT
>once|TRBV10-3|.|TRBJ1-1
CAIAKTGSNTEAFF
TGTGCCATCGCCAAGACAGGATCGAACACTGAAGCTTTCTTT
>.|TRBV12-3/TRBV12-4|TRBD2|TRBJ2-5
CTSSGSRDIGTQYF
TGTACCAGCAGCGGGAGCCGGGACATAGGAACCCAGTACTTC
>.|TRBV7-2|.|TRBJ2-5
CASSPPRGPLQETQYF
TGTGCCAGCAGCCCACCCCGGGGCCCTCTTCAAGAGACCCAGTACTTC
>.|TRBV5-1|TRBD2|TRBJ2-7
CASSLTSGNVYEQYF
TGCGCCAGCAGCTTAACTAGCGGGAACGTGTACGAGCAGTACTTC
>.|TRBV29-1|.|TRBJ2-3
CSVEARSRTDTQYF
TGCAGCGTTGAAGCCCGTTCCCGCACAGATACGCAGTATTTT
>few|TRBV29-1|.|TRBJ2-1
CSVPSRGPALTNKQFF
TGCAGCGTTCCGTCCCGGGGGCCAGCCTTGACGAATAAGCAGTTCTTC
>.|TRBV6-2/TRBV6-3|TRBD2|TRBJ2-1
CASRRPGLGNEQFF
TGTGCCAGCAGGCGTCCCGGACTAGGCAATGAGCAGTTCTTC
>few|TRBV7-9|.|TRBJ2-4
CASSRGTGTISVAKNIQYF
TGTGCCAGCAGCCGGGGAACAGGGACAATCTCTGTAGCCAAAAACATTCAGTACTTC
>.|TRBV6-6|.|TRBJ2-1
CASTMAGGGNEQFF
TGTGCCAGCACCATGGCAGGGGGAGGCAATGAGCAGTTCTTC
>.|TRBV20-1|TRBD2|TRBJ2-3
CSARSDSGVLSTDTQYF
TGCAGTGCTAGGTCGGATAGCGGGGTCCTTAGCACAGATACGCAGTATTTT
>once|TRBV5-1|.|TRBJ2-1
CASSLNARDTPWVPYNEQFF
TGCGCCAGCAGCTTGAACGCTCGGGACACCCCGTGGGTTCCCTACAATGAGCAGTTCTTC
>.|TRBV29-1|.|TRBJ2-5
CSVEVSGGGETQYF
TGCAGCGTTGAAGTCAGCGGAGGGGGGGAGACCCAGTACTTC
>.|TRBV3-1|.|TRBJ2-3
CASSQDRGTPKTQYF
TGTGCCAGCAGCCAAGATCGGGGGACCCCTAAAACGCAGTATTTT
>few|TRBV10-3|TRBD2|TRBJ2-1
CAISESSGRPYNEQFF
TGTGCCATCAGTGAGTCGTCCGGGAGGCCCTACAATGAGCAGTTCTTC
>.|TRBV7-6|.|TRBJ1-1
CASSYTWKGNTEAFF
TGTGCCAGCAGCTATACGTGGAAGGGAAACACTGAAGCTTTCTTT
>.|TRBV4-3|.|TRBJ2-1
CASSQEARGQSYNEQFF
TGCGCCAGCAGCCAAGAGGCGCGGGGACAGTCCTACAATGAGCAGTTCTTC
>.|TRBV29-1|.|TRBJ2-7
CSVAGSSYEQYF
TGCAGCGTTGCCGGGAGCTCCTACGAGCAGTACTTC
>.|TRBV7-3|.|TRBJ2-5
CASSLRSRGIDEQYF
TGTGCCAGCAGCTTAAGGAGCAGGGGAATTGATGAGCAGTACTTC
>.|TRBV29-1|TRBD2|TRBJ2-1
CSVAGTSGSTEQFF
TGCAGCGTTGCCGGGACTAGCGGGAGCACTGAGCAGTTCTTC
>once|TRBV4-1|.|TRBJ2-1
CASSQRLAPYNEQFF
TGCGCCAGCAGCCAGAGACTTGCCCCCTACAATGAGCAGTTCTTC
>.|TRBV7-2|.|TRBJ2-1
CASSSVAGAGYNEQFF
TGTGCCAGCAGCTCCGTGGCGGGCGCGGGCTACAATGAGCAGTTCTTC
>.|TRBV5-1|.|TRBJ2-1
CASSLTAGLYNEQFF
TGCGCCAGCAGCTTGACGGCAGGCCTCTACAATGAGCAGTTCTTC
>.|TRBV7-8|.|TRBJ2-3
CASSLVRGRARMSTDTQYF
TGTGCCAGCAGCTTAGTTCGTGGGCGGGCCCGTATGAGCACAGATACGCAGTATTTT
>.|TRBV27|TRBD2|TRBJ2-5
CASRTRGGASGEETQYF
TGTGCCAGCAGGACCCGCGGGGGGGCGAGTGGAGAAGAGACCCAGTACTTC
>.|TRBV20-1|TRBD1|TRBJ1-2
CSAHPGTGYGYTF
TGCAGTGCCCATCCCGGGACAGGCTATGGCTACACCTTC
>.|TRBV11-2|.|TRBJ2-7
CASSHKGVSSYEQYF
TGTGCCAGCAGCCACAAGGGGGTCAGCTCCTACGAGCAGTACTTC
>.|TRBV28|.|TRBJ1-1
CASSSLGTEAFF
TGTGCCAGCAGTTCCTTGGGCACTGAAGCTTTCTTT
>.|TRBV7-9|TRBD1|TRBJ1-5
CASSLASQGDQPQHF
TGTGCCAGCAGCTTAGCGAGTCAGGGGGATCAGCCCCAGCATTTT
>.|TRBV5-1|.|TRBJ2-7
CASRVGDSSYEQYF
TGCGCCAGCAGGGTAGGGGACTCGTCCTACGAGCAGTACTTC
>.|TRBV12-3/TRBV12-4|.|TRBJ2-2
CASSLTPATGELFF
TGTGCCAGCAGTTTAACCCCGGCCACCGGGGAGCTGTTTTTT
>few|TRBV7-7|.|TRBJ2-1
CASSFKGSNEQFF
TGTGCTAGCAGCTTTAAGGGAAGCAATGAGCAGTTCTTC
>.|TRBV6-2/TRBV6-3|.|TRBJ2-3
CASSLWITPRTDTQYF
TGTGCCAGCAGTTTGTGGATCACACCCCGCACAGATACGCAGTATTTT
>.|TRBV5-6|TRBD1|TRBJ1-1
CASSFPGQMNTEAFF
TGTGCCAGCAGTTTTCCGGGACAGATGAACACTGAAGCTTTCTTT
>.|TRBV6-6|.|TRBJ1-1
CASSPSAGAQIWVPAFF
TGTGCCAGCAGTCCCTCCGCGGGGGCTCAAATATGGGTCCCAGCTTTCTTT
>.|TRBV20-1|TRBD2|TRBJ2-3
CSATKLADLTDTQYF
TGCAGTGCGACGAAACTAGCGGATCTCACAGATACGCAGTATTTT
>few|TRBV6-5|.|TRBJ2-7
CASMTGTSYEQYF
TGTGCCAGCATGACCGGTACCTCCTACGAGCAGTACTTC
>.|TRBV7-9|.|TRBJ2-2
CASSSQGLMNTGELFF
TGTGCCAGCAGCTCACAGGGACTGATGAACACCGGGGAGCTGTTTTTT
>.|TRBV12-3/TRBV12-4|.|TRBJ2-1
CASNHRDSYNEQFF
TGTGCCAGCAACCACAGGGATTCCTACAATGAGCAGTTCTTC
>once|TRBV7-9|TRBD1|TRBJ2-7
CASSSSGQGTYEQYF
TGTGCCAGCAGCTCCTCGGGACAGGGGACCTACGAGCAGTACTTC
>.|TRBV20-1|.|TRBJ2-5
CSASIPKPETQYF
TGCAGTGCTAGTATCCCTAAGCCCGAGACCCAGTACTTC
>once|TRBV20-1|TRBD2|TRBJ2-3
CSASSIAGVGDTQYF
TGCAGTGCTTCGTCAATAGCGGGAGTGGGAGATACGCAGTATTTT
>.|TRBV10-3|.|TRBJ2-3
CAIKGGGSFTDTQYF
TGTGCCATCAAGGGGGGAGGATCATTCACAGATACGCAGTATTTT
>.|TRBV12-3/TRBV12-4|TRBD2|TRBJ2-3
CASRRLAGDPFTDTQYF
TGTGCCAGCAGACGACTAGCGGGGGATCCCTTCACAGATACGCAGTATTTT
>.|TRBV7-7|TRBD1|TRBJ2-1
CASSPNFDRGIRNEQFF
TGTGCCAGCAGCCCTAATTTCGACAGGGGGATTCGGAATGAGCAGTTCTTC
>.|TRBV28|TRBD2|TRBJ2-7
CASTGLAVTYEQYF
TGTGCCAGCACGGGACTAGCGGTTACCTACGAGCAGTACTTC
>.|TRBV20-1|.|TRBJ1-2
CSARDGTNYGYTF
TGCAGTGCTAGAGATGGCACTAATTATGGCTACACCTTC
>few|TRBV12-3/TRBV12-4|TRBD2|TRBJ2-3
CASSSSGISTDTQYF
TGTGCCAGCAGCTCTAGCGGGATTAGCACAGATACGCAGTATTTT
>.|TRBV13|.|TRBJ2-1
CASSLGQGAGALIYNEQFF
TGTGCCAGCAGCTTAGGGCAGGGAGCAGGCGCGCTAATTTACAATGAGCAGTTCTTC